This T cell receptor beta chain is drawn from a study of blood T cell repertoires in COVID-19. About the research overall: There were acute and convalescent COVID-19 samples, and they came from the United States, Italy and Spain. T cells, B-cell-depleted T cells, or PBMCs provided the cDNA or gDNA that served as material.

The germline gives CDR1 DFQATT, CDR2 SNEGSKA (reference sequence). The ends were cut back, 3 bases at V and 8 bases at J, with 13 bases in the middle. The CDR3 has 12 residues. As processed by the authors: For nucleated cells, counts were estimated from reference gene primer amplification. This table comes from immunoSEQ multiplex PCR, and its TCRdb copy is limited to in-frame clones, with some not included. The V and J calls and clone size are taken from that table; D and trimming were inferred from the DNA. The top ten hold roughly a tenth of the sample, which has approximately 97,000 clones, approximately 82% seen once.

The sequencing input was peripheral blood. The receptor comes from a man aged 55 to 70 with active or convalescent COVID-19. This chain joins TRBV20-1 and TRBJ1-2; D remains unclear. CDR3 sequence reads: CSASRPGSGYTF. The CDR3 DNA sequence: TGCAGTGCTAGTCGGCCAGGAAGCGGCTACACCTTC.